The sequence of this TCR beta chain was determined in a study of CD8 T cells in ankylosing spondylitis. Germline V CDR1 and CDR2: MDHEN, SYDVKM. Trimming shortened V by 6 bases and J by 5 bases, and 19 bases separated the two germline ends. This CDR3 is built from 15 residues. In regard to this clonotype: Its antigen is as yet unknown.

Study observations and caveats: Matched synovial fluid from ankylosing spondylitis patients was reported to be enriched for disease-linked clones.

It was by quantitative 5'-RACE with molecular barcodes that TCR beta libraries were made. A single record per CDR3 protein comes from TCRdb applying MiXCR to the 5' RACE reads. The sample holds about 140,000 distinct CDR3 sequences, roughly 8.4% seen once. The rearrangement uses TRBV28 and TRBJ1-2; perhaps TRBD1 as D (6 bases). The receptor comes from a male donor with ankylosing spondylitis. The sequencing sample was made of synovial fluid, either unsorted or a sorted T cell fraction (not recorded which). CDR3 in amino acids: CASSEPGAPLYGYTF. Here the CDR3 DNA reads TGTGCCAGCAGCGAGCCAGGGGCGCCTTTATATGGCTACACCTTC.